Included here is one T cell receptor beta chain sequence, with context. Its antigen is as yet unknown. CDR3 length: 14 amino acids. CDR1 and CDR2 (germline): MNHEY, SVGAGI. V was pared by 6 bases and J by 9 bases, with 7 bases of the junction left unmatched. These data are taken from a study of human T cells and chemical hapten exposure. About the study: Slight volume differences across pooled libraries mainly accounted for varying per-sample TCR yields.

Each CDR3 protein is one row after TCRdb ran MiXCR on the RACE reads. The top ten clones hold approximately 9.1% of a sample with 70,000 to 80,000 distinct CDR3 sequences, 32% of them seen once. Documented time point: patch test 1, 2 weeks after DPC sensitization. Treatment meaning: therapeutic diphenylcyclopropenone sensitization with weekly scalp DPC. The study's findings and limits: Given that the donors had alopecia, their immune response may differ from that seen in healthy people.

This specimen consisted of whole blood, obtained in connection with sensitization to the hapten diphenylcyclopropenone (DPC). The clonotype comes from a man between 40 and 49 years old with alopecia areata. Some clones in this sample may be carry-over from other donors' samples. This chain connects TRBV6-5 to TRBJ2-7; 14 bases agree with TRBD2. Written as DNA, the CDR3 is TGTGCCAGCAGACCGGGACTAGCGGGAGACCGGCAGTACTTC. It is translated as CASRPGLAGDRQYF.